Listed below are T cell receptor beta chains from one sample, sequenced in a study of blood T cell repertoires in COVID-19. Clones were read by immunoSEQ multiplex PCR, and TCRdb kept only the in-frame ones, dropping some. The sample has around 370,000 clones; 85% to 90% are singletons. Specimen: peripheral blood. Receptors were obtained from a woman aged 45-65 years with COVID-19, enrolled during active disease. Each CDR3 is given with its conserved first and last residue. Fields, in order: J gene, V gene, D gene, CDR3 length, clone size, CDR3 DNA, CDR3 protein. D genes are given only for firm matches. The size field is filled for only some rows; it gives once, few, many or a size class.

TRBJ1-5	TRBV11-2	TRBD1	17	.	TGTGCCAGCAGCTTGGGACAGGGCCCTTATAGCAATCAGCCCCAGCATTTT	CASSLGQGPYSNQPQHF
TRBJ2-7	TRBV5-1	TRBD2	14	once	TGCGCCAGCAGCTGGGGGACTACCTCCTACGAGCAGTACTTC	CASSWGTTSYEQYF
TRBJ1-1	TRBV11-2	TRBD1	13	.	TGTGCCAGCAGCTGGACAGGGGGGACTGAAGCTTTCTTT	CASSWTGGTEAFF
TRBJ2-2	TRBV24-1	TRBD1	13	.	TGTGCCACCAACGACAGGGTCCCCGGGGAGCTGTTTTTT	CATNDRVPGELFF
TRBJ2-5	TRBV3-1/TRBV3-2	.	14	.	TGTGCCAGCAGCCAAGTACCCCCCCGGGTGGACCAGTACTTC	CASSQVPPRVDQYF
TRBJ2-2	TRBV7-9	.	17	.	TGTGCCAGCAGCTTAGTATTACCAGGGGTGAACACCGGGGAGCTGTTTTTT	CASSLVLPGVNTGELFF
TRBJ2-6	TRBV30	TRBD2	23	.	TGTGCCTGGAGTGTCCCAGGATCGGGTCCCGGGACTAGCGGGAGGCTTGGGGCCAACGTCCTGACTTTC	CAWSVPGSGPGTSGRLGANVLTF
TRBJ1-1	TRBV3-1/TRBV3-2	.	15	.	TGTGCCAGCACCGGGTATGGGAGGGGGACCACTGAAGCTTTCTTT	CASTGYGRGTTEAFF
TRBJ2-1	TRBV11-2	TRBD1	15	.	TGTGCCAGCAGCCTACGGACAGGTGGTATTGTGGAGCAGTTCTTC	CASSLRTGGIVEQFF
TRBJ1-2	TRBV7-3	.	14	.	TGTGCCAGCAGCTTAACCGACAGTAACTATGGCTACACCTTC	CASSLTDSNYGYTF
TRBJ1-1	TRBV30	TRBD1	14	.	TGTGCCTGGAGTCGAGACAGGGGTTTGGGTGAAGCTTTCTTT	CAWSRDRGLGEAFF
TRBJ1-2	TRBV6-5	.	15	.	TGTGCCAGCAGTCTCCTATACGGGGGTAACTATGGCTACACCTTC	CASSLLYGGNYGYTF
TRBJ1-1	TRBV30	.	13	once	TGTGCCTGGAGCCTCTCGCGGAACACTGAAGCTTTCTTT	CAWSLSRNTEAFF
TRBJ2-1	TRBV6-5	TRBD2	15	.	TGTGCCAGCAGGGGTTGGGGTAGCGGGAACAATGAGCAGTTCTTC	CASRGWGSGNNEQFF
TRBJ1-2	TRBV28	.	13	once	TGTGCCAGCAGTTTAATCAGGGTCCATGGCTACACCTTC	CASSLIRVHGYTF
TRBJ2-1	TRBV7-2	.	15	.	TGTGCCAGCAGCTTAATAATCCAGTATAACAATGAGCAGTTCTTC	CASSLIIQYNNEQFF
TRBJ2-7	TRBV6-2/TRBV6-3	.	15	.	TGTGCCAGCAGTTATGGAGGACTATACTCCTACGAGCAGTACTTC	CASSYGGLYSYEQYF
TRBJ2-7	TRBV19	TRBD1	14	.	TGTGCCAGTAGTATTGGGACAGTCTCCTACGAGCAGTACTTC	CASSIGTVSYEQYF
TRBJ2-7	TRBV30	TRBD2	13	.	TGTGCCTGGATCCTAGCGGGAGCTCGAGAGCAGTACTTC	CAWILAGAREQYF
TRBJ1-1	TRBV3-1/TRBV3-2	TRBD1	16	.	TGTGCCAGCAGCCCCCCGGGACAGGCAGGGAACACTGAAGCTTTCTTT	CASSPPGQAGNTEAFF
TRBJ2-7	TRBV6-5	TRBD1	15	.	TGTGCCAGCAGGAACACCGGGACAGGGACCCACGAGCAGTACTTC	CASRNTGTGTHEQYF
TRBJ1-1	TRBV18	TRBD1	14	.	TGTGCCAGCTCACCAGGACAGGGGCGAACTGAAGCTTTCTTT	CASSPGQGRTEAFF
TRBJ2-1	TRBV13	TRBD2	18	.	TGTGCCAGCAGCCGACCCGGGACTAGCGGGAGAGGCTACAATGAGCAGTTCTTC	CASSRPGTSGRGYNEQFF
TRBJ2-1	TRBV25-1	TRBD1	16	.	TGTGCCAGCAGTGAATTAGGACAGGGGAATTACAATGAGCAGTTCTTC	CASSELGQGNYNEQFF
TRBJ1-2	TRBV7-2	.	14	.	TGTGCCAGCAGCTTACTTTCTGCTAACTATGGCTACACCTTC	CASSLLSANYGYTF
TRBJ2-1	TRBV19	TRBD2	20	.	TGTGCCAGTAGTATAGATCCCTCTAGCGGGCCTGAAAGGGGCTACAATGAGCAGTTCTTC	CASSIDPSSGPERGYNEQFF
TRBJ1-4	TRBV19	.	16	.	TGTGCCAGTAGTCCGGGCCCGGGAGGTGCTAATGAAAAACTGTTTTTT	CASSPGPGGANEKLFF
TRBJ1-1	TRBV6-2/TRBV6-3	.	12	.	TGTGCCAGCAGTCCCCCGGGGGCTGAAGCTTTCTTT	CASSPPGAEAFF
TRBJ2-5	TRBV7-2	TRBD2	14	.	TGTGCCAGCAGCTTAGGGGGACTAGCGGTCCCCCAGTACTTC	CASSLGGLAVPQYF